A single sample gave rise to the 13 T cell receptor beta chains below, sequenced in a study of CD8 T cells in Susac syndrome. It was with random hexamers that 0.5 to 1 ug RNA was reverse transcribed. A single record per CDR3 protein comes from TCRdb applying MiXCR to the immunoSEQ multiplex PCR reads. The repertoire consists of some 120,000 distinct CDR3 sequences, with about 93% occurring once and the leading ten covering 0.07% to 0.09%. Sequencing input: CD4+ T cells from PBMCs. The source of these receptors is a human donor in good health.

This chain connects TRBV7-8 to TRBJ2-5; 10 nucleotides align to TRBD1. The CDR3 covers 15 residues. V was clipped by 4 bases and J by 4 bases; unmatched bases: 6. Germline V gene sequence: CDR1 SGHVS, CDR2 FQNEAQ. The CDR3 DNA is TGTGCCAGCAGCTCGACAGGGGGCGCGGGAGAGACCCAGTACTTC. This encodes CASSSTGGAGETQYF. Using reference TRBV7-8 and TRBJ2-5 for the parts outside the CDR3, the full variable domain is GAGVSQSPRYKVAKRGQDVALRCDPISGHVSLFWYQQALGQGPEFLTYFQNEAQLDKSGLPSDRFFAERPEGSVSTLKIQRTQQEDSAVYLCASSSTGGAGETQYFGPGTRLLVL.

The chain carries TRBV30 and TRBJ1-1; tentative D call: TRBD1 (5 bases). With 3 bases removed from V and 5 bases from J, the gap between germline ends came to 19 bases. Germline V gene data show CDR1 as GTSNPN and CDR2 as SVGIG (reference sequence). The CDR3 has 15 amino acids. DNA of the CDR3: TGTGCCTGGAGGGCCGGGACCGAGCGCTCGACTGAAGCTTTCTTT. Protein sequence: CAWRAGTERSTEAFF. Combining the CDR3 with reference TRBV30 and TRBJ1-1 gives the whole variable domain SQTIHQWPATLVQPVGSPLSLECTVEGTSNPNLYWYRQAAGRGLQLLFYSVGIGQISSEVPQNLSASRPQDRQFILSSKKLLLSDSGFYLCAWRAGTERSTEAFFGQGTRLTVV.

This clonotype is a singleton in its sample. The genes are TRBV2 and TRBJ1-1; D uncertain. Trimming took 3 bases from V and 7 from J, leaving 9 bases between them. The CDR3 runs 12 residues. The germline CDR1 and CDR2 sequences are SNHLY and FYNNEI. The CDR3 reads CASSESSREAFF. In nucleotides, the CDR3 is TGTGCCAGCAGTGAGTCGTCCCGTGAAGCTTTCTTT.

A single count supports this clonotype. V and J are TRBV20-1 and TRBJ2-3; tentative D call: TRBD2 (6 bases). Germline V lookup: CDR1 DFQATT, CDR2 SNEGSKA (reference sequence). This CDR3 spans 11 amino acids. Trimming took 6 bases from V and 6 from J, leaving 10 bases between them. The CDR3 region is CSAKGRDTQYF. Written as DNA, the CDR3 is TGCAGTGCAAAAGGGAGGGATACGCAGTATTTT.

Written as DNA, the CDR3 is TGTGCCAGCTCAAGCAGAAGTAGCAATCAGCCCCAGCATTTT. Its translation is CASSSRSSNQPQHF. The rearrangement links TRBV18 to TRBJ1-5; D call uncertain. This CDR3 spans 14 amino acids. Trimming pared 5 bases from V and 0 bases from J, leaving 8 bases between. CDR1 is KGHSH, CDR2 LQKENI, per germline. The variable domain in full, completed from reference TRBV18 and TRBJ1-5, reads NAGVMQNPRHLVRRRGQEARLRCSPMKGHSHVYWYRQLPEEGLKFMVYLQKENIIDESGMPKERFSAEFPKEGPSILRIQQVVRGDSAAYFCASSSRSSNQPQHFGDGTRLSIL.

The CDR3 sequence is CAISGDSRETQYF. The CDR3 nucleotides are TGTGCCATCAGTGGGGACAGCCGAGAGACCCAGTACTTC. This rearrangement joins TRBV10-3 to TRBJ2-5; 7 bases are shared with TRBD1. The CDR3 covers 13 residues. The junction had 3 bases not matched to a gene; V was cut back by 4 bases and J by 4 bases. Per the germline V gene, CDR1 is ENHRY and CDR2 is SYGVKD.

The genes are TRBV25-1 and TRBJ2-7, with D perhaps assigned TRBD1 or TRBD2 (5 bases each). Germline lookup yields CDR1 MGHDK and CDR2 SYGVNS. This CDR3 comprises 12 residues. Trimming pared 10 bases from V and 2 bases from J, leaving 12 bases between. The CDR3 bases are TGTGCCACCGAGGGGAACCCCTACGAGCAGTACTTC. It is translated as CATEGNPYEQYF.

V is TRBV5-4 and J is TRBJ1-6; TRBD1 might be the D (5 bases). Germline lookup yields CDR1 SGHNT and CDR2 YYREEE (reference sequence). The V end was cut by 0 bases, the J end by 9 bases, with 7 bases between. The length of the CDR3 is 13 residues. The CDR3 bases are TGTGCCAGCAGCTTGGTGGGGGGTTCACCCCTCCACTTT. This encodes CASSLVGGSPLHF.

This sequence joins TRBV7-2 and TRBJ2-7; possibly TRBD1 or TRBD2 for D (5 bases each). From germline, CDR1 is SGHTA and CDR2 FQGNSA. This CDR3 spans 14 amino acids. V lost 5 bases and J lost 2, with 13 bases in between. This chain's CDR3 is CASSHGANTYEQYF. In DNA, the CDR3 is TGTGCCAGCAGCCACGGGGCGAACACCTACGAGCAGTACTTC.

The rearrangement links TRBV19 to TRBJ2-7; D might be TRBD1 (5 bases). The V gene's germline CDR1 is LNHDA and CDR2 SQIVND (reference sequence). With 9 bases removed from V and 6 bases from J, the gap between germline ends came to 24 bases. The CDR3 sequence is 15 residues long. CDR3 sequence (DNA): TGTGCCAGCGCTTCCTGGGGCAGGGAAAAGCGCGAGCAGTACTTC. It yields the protein CASASWGREKREQYF.

The chain joins TRBV3-1 to TRBJ2-1, with 13 bases matching TRBD2. Looked up from germline, CDR1 is LGHDT and CDR2 is YNNKEL (reference sequence). The CDR3 sequence is 18 residues long. The trim removed 5 bases at V and 0 bases at J, leaving 7 bases unmatched. The CDR3 loop reads CASSLWTSGRSSYNEQFF. As DNA, the CDR3 is TGTGCCAGCAGCTTGTGGACTAGCGGGAGAAGCTCCTACAATGAGCAGTTCTTC.

Concerning this clonotype: At one end the junction does not follow the germline gene, possibly because of a read error. The chain links TRBV3-1 to TRBJ1-2, with D possibly TRBD1 on 5 matching bases. This CDR3 has 14 residues. Germline V CDR1 and CDR2: LGHDT, YNNKEL (reference sequence). CDR3 nucleotides: TGTGCCAGCAGTCAAGGGCGGGGACCCTATGGCTACACCTTC. The encoded protein is CASSQGRGPYGYTF. The full variable domain, its missing parts supplied by reference TRBV3-1 and TRBJ1-2, is DTAVSQTPKYLVTQMGNDKSIKCEQNLGHDTMYWYKQDSKKFLKIMFSYNNKELIINETVPNRFSPKSPDKAHLNLHINSLELGDSAVYFCASSQGRGPYGYTFGSGTRLTVV.

CDR3 loop: CASSSTGTRIETQYF. For the CDR3, the DNA is TGCGCCAGCAGTTCTACCGGGACTAGAATTGAGACCCAGTACTTC. The chain links TRBV10-1 to TRBJ2-5; 8 nucleotides agree with TRBD2. The V segment lost 5 bases and the J segment 5 bases; nucleotides outside the gene matches: 10. From germline, CDR1 is WNHNN and CDR2 SYGVQD (reference sequence). The CDR3 is 15 amino acids.